A selection of T cell receptor beta chains follows, all from one sample in a study of blood T cell repertoires in COVID-19. Here immunoSEQ multiplex PCR was the method, and the copy in TCRdb shows in-frame clones only, minus some. This sample yields 100,000 to 150,000 clones, of which approximately 82% are seen a single time; 5.5% to 6.5% belongs to the top ten. Sample: peripheral blood. The receptors were sampled from a man older than 75 with active or convalescent COVID-19. CDR3s include the opening cysteine and the closing phenylalanine or tryptophan. The D gene is left open where the match is weak. Not every row has a clone size; where given, it reads once, few, many or a size class.

V,size,D,J,CDR3,DNA
TRBV7-2,.,TRBD1,TRBJ1-5,CASSLVSGGEPQHF,TGTGCCAGCAGCTTAGTGTCAGGGGGCGAGCCCCAGCATTTT
TRBV19,.,.,TRBJ1-2,CASSAFTEYYGYTF,TGTGCCAGTAGTGCCTTTACAGAGTACTATGGCTACACCTTC
TRBV6-1,.,.,TRBJ1-5,CASSFLQGGNQPQHF,TGTGCCAGCAGTTTCCTACAGGGAGGCAATCAGCCCCAGCATTTT
TRBV7-2,.,TRBD1,TRBJ1-3,CASSNTGGGNTIYF,TGTGCCAGCAGCAATACAGGGGGCGGAAACACCATATATTTT
TRBV20-1,few,.,TRBJ2-3,CSAGDSVSSQYF,TGCAGTGCTGGTGACTCGGTCTCCTCGCAGTATTTT
TRBV28,.,TRBD2,TRBJ2-1,CASSFSGGVVNEQFF,TGTGCCAGCAGTTTTAGCGGGGGGGTGGTCAATGAGCAGTTCTTC
TRBV18,.,.,TRBJ2-7,CASSPPTPGSYEQYF,TGTGCCAGCTCACCACCGACCCCAGGTTCCTACGAGCAGTACTTC
TRBV7-2,.,TRBD2,TRBJ2-1,CASSLVGTSGDNEQFF,TGTGCCAGCAGCTTAGTCGGGACTAGCGGAGACAATGAGCAGTTCTTC
TRBV4-1,.,TRBD1,TRBJ2-2,CASSHNLGTGHTGELFF,TGCGCCAGCAGCCATAACCTAGGGACAGGGCACACCGGGGAGCTGTTTTTT
TRBV7-9,few,TRBD1,TRBJ1-2,CASSTRTGEDGYTF,TGTGCCAGCAGCACCCGGACAGGGGAGGATGGCTACACCTTC
TRBV5-6,.,.,TRBJ1-2,CASSLRNYGYTF,TGTGCCAGCAGCCTGCGAAACTATGGCTACACCTTC
TRBV7-2,.,.,TRBJ2-3,CASSFRGRGDTQYF,TGTGCCAGCAGCTTTAGGGGGAGAGGAGATACGCAGTATTTT
TRBV6-4,.,.,TRBJ1-1,CASSDGGAATEAFF,TGTGCCAGCAGTGACGGGGGCGCGGCCACTGAAGCTTTCTTT
TRBV12-2,.,.,TRBJ2-1,CASRLLRPPGGGEQFF,TGTGCAAGTCGCTTATTGAGACCCCCCGGAGGCGGTGAGCAGTTCTTC
TRBV6-5,.,.,TRBJ2-5,CASNQETQYF,TGTGCCAGCAATCAGGAGACCCAGTACTTC
TRBV12-3/TRBV12-4,.,.,TRBJ1-1,CASSFLLNTEAFF,TGTGCCAGCAGTTTTTTATTGAACACTGAAGCTTTCTTT
TRBV4-1,.,.,TRBJ1-4,CASSPQRGGTNEKLFF,TGCGCCAGCAGCCCACAACGGGGGGGAACTAATGAAAAACTGTTTTTT
TRBV5-1,once,TRBD1,TRBJ2-5,CASSTILTGMAETQYF,TGCGCCAGCAGCACCATATTGACAGGGATGGCAGAGACCCAGTACTTC
TRBV4-3,.,TRBD1,TRBJ1-6,CASSQYSGTGVSNSPLHF,TGCGCCAGCAGCCAGTACTCCGGGACAGGGGTTTCTAATTCACCCCTCCACTTT
TRBV29-1,few,TRBD1,TRBJ1-1,CSVPGGTYTEAFF,TGCAGCGTGCCAGGGGGCACCTACACTGAAGCTTTCTTT
TRBV18,.,TRBD1,TRBJ1-2,CASSLDRDDYGYTF,TGTGCCAGCTCACTGGACAGGGATGACTATGGCTACACCTTC
TRBV23-1,once,.,TRBJ1-1,CARLTPGTEAFF,TGCGCCAGGTTAACCCCGGGCACTGAAGCTTTCTTT